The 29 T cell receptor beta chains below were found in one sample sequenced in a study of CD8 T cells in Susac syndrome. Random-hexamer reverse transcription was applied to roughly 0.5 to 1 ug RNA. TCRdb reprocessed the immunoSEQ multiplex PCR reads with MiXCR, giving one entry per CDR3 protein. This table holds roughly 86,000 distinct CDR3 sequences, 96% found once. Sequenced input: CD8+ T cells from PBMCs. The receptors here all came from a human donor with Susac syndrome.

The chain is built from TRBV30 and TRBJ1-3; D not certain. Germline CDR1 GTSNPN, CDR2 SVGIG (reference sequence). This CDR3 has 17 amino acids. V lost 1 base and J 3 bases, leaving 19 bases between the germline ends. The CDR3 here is CAWSAPLSGRSGNTIYF. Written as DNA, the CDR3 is TGTGCCTGGAGTGCCCCTTTATCAGGCCGGAGTGGAAACACCATATATTTT.

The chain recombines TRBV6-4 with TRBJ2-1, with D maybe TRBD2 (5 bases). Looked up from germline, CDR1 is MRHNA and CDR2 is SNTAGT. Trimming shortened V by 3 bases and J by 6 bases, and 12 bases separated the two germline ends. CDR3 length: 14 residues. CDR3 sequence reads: CASSEEELGNEQFF. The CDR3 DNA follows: TGTGCCAGCAGTGAGGAGGAACTGGGCAATGAGCAGTTCTTC.

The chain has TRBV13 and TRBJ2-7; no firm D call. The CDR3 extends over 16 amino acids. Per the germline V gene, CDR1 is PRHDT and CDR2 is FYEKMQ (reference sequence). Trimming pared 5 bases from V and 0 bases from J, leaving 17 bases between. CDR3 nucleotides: TGTGCCAGCAGCGGCCTGGATGGTCATAGCTCCTACGAGCAGTACTTC. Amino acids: CASSGLDGHSSYEQYF. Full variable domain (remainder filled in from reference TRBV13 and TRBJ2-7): AAGVIQSPRHLIKEKRETATLKCYPIPRHDTVYWYQQGPGQDPQFLISFYEKMQSDKGSIPDRFSAQQFSDYHSELNMSSLELGDSALYFCASSGLDGHSSYEQYFGPGTRLTVT.

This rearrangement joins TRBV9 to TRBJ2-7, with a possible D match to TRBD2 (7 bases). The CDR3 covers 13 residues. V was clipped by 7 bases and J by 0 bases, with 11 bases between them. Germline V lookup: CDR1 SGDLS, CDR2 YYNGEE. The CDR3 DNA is TGTGCCAGCGGGGAGGGGGACTCCTACGAGCAGTACTTC. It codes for CASGEGDSYEQYF.

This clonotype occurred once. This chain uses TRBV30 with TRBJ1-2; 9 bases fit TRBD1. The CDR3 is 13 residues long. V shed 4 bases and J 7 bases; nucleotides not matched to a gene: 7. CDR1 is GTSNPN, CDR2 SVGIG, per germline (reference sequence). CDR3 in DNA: TGTGCCTGGAACACACAGGGGGCGGGTGGCTACACCTTC. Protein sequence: CAWNTQGAGGYTF.

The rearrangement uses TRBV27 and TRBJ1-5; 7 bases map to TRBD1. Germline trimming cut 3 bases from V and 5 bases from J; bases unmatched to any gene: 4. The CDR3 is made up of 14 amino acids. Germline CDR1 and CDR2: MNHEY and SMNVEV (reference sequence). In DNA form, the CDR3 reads TGTGCCAGCAGTTTGCGGCAGGGGGATCAGCCCCAGCATTTT. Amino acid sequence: CASSLRQGDQPQHF.

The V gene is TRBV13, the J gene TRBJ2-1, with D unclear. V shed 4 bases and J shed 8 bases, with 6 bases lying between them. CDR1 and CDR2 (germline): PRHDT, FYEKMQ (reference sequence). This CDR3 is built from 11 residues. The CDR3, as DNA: TGTGCCAGCAGCTCCTTGGATGAGCAGTTCTTC. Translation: CASSSLDEQFF.

CDR3 sequence (DNA): TGCAGTGTCACAAGGGGGCAGTTCACAGATACGCAGTATTTT. It translates to CSVTRGQFTDTQYF. The V and J genes are TRBV20-1 and TRBJ2-3; 7 nucleotides agree with TRBD1. Germline CDR1 is DFQATT and CDR2 is SNEGSKA (reference sequence). The CDR3 totals 14 residues. V lost 7 bases to trimming and J lost 2 bases; unmatched junction nucleotides: 9.

In DNA, the CDR3 is TGTGCCAGCAGTCCTCGAGGACCCCCGAACACTGAAGCTTTCTTT. Amino acid sequence: CASSPRGPPNTEAFF. This chain connects TRBV11-3 to TRBJ1-1, with no clear D. V was pared by 6 bases and J by 1 base, with 15 bases between. Per the germline V gene, CDR1 is SGHNT and CDR2 is YENEEA. The CDR3 is made up of 15 amino acids.

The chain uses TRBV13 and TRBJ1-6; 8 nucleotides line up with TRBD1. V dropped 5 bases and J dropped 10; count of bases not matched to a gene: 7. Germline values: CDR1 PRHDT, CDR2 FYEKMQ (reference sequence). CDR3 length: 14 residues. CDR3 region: CASSQGQETSPLHF. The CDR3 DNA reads TGTGCCAGCAGCCAGGGACAGGAGACATCACCCCTCCACTTT.

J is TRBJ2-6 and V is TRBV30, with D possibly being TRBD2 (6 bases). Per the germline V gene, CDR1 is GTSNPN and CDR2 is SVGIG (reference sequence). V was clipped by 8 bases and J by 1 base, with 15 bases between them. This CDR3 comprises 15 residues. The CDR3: CAGGTWMSGANVLTF. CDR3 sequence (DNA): TGTGCCGGAGGGACCTGGATGTCTGGGGCCAACGTCCTGACTTTC.

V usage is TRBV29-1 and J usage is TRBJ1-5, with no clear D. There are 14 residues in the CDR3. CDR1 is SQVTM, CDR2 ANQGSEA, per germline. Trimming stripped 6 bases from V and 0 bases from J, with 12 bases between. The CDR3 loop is CSVVSGNSNQPQHF. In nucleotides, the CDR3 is TGCAGCGTAGTCAGCGGCAATAGCAATCAGCCCCAGCATTTT.

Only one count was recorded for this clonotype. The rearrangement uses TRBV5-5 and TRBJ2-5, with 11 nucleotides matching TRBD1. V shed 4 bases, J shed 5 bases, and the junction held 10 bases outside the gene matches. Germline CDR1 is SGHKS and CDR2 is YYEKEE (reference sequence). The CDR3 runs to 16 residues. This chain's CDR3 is CASSTRRGQGAETQYF. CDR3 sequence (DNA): TGTGCCAGCAGCACCCGTAGAGGACAGGGGGCTGAGACCCAGTACTTC. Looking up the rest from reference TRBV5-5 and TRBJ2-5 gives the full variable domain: DAGVTQSPTHLIKTRGQQVTLRCSPISGHKSVSWYQQVLGQGPQFIFQYYEKEERGRGNFPDRFSARQFPNYSSELNVNALLLGDSALYLCASSTRRGQGAETQYFGPGTRLLVL.

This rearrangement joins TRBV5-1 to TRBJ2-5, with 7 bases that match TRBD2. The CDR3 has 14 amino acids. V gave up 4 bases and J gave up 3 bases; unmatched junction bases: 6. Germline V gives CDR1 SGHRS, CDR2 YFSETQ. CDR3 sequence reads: CASSRGRGEETQYF. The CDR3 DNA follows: TGCGCCAGCAGCCGAGGGAGGGGTGAAGAGACCCAGTACTTC.

The CDR3 reads CSARLAGGGETQYF. For the CDR3, the DNA is TGCAGTGCTCGACTAGCGGGGGGAGGGGAGACCCAGTACTTC. The chain employs TRBV20-1 and TRBJ2-5; 13 nucleotides line up with TRBD2. Germline CDR1 reads DFQATT; CDR2 reads SNEGSKA (reference sequence). The CDR3 consists of 14 residues. The V segment lost 5 bases and the J segment 5 bases; nucleotides outside the gene matches: 5.

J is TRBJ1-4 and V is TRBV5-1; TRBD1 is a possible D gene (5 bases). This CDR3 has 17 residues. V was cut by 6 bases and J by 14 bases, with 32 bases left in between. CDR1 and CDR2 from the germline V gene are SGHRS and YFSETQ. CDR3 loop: CASNPGRIMLSTERLFF. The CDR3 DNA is TGCGCCAGCAACCCGGGACGCATAATGCTTAGCACGGAAAGGCTGTTTTTT.

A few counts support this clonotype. The CDR3 DNA sequence: TGTGCCAGCAGCCCACGGGTCGACACTGAAGCTTTCTTT. It specifies CASSPRVDTEAFF. The rearrangement links TRBV7-9 to TRBJ1-1, with D unresolved. V gave up 5 bases and J gave up 3 bases, with 10 bases separating them. CDR1 and CDR2 from the germline V gene are SEHNR and FQNEAQ (reference sequence). The CDR3 covers 13 residues. The entire variable domain, with the rest obtained from reference TRBV7-9 and TRBJ1-1, is as follows: DTGVSQNPRHKITKRGQNVTFRCDPISEHNRLYWYRQTLGQGPEFLTYFQNEAQLEKSRLLSDRFSAERPKGSFSTLEIQRTEQGDSAMYLCASSPRVDTEAFFGQGTRLTVV.

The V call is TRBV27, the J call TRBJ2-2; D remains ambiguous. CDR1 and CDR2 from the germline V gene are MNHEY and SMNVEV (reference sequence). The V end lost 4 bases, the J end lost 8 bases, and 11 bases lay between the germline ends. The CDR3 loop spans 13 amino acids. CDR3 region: CASSWVNGGELFF. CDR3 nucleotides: TGTGCCAGCAGTTGGGTGAATGGGGGGGAGCTGTTTTTT.

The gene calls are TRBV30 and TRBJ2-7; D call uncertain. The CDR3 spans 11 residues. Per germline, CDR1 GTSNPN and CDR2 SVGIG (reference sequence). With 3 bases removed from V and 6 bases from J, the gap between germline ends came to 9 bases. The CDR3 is CAWSGLGEQYF. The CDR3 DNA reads TGTGCCTGGAGCGGCCTTGGCGAGCAGTACTTC.

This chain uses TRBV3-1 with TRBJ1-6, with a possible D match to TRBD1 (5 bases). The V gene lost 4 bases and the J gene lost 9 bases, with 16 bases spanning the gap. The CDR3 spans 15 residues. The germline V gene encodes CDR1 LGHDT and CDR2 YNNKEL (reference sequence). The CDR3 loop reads CASSLSGGFGSPLHF. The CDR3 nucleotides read TGTGCCAGCAGCCTAAGTGGGGGTTTTGGTTCACCCCTCCACTTT.

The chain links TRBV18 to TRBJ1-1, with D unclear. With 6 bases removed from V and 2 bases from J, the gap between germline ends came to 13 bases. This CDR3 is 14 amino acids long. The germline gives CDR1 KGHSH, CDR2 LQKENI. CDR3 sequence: CASSLDIFNTEAFF. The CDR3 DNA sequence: TGTGCCAGCTCCTTAGACATCTTTAACACTGAAGCTTTCTTT.

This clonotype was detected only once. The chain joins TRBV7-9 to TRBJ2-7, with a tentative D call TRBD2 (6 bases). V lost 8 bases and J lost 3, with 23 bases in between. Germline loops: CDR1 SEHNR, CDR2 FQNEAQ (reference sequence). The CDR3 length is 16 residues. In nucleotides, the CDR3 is TGTGCCAGCGACGAGGCCGGGGAGGCTGGGGACTACGAGCAGTACTTC. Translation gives CASDEAGEAGDYEQYF. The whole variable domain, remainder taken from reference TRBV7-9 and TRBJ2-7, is DTGVSQNPRHKITKRGQNVTFRCDPISEHNRLYWYRQTLGQGPEFLTYFQNEAQLEKSRLLSDRFSAERPKGSFSTLEIQRTEQGDSAMYLCASDEAGEAGDYEQYFGPGTRLTVT.

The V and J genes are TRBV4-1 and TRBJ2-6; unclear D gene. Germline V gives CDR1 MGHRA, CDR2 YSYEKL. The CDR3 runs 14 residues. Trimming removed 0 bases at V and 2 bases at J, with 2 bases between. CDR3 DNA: TGCGCCAGCAGCCAAGAACCTGGGGCCAACGTCCTGACTTTC. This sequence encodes CASSQEPGANVLTF.

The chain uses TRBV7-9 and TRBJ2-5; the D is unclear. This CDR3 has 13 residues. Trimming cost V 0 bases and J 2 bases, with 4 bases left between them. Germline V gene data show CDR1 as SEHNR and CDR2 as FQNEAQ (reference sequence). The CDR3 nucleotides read TGTGCCAGCAGCTTAGCCAGGCAAGAGACCCAGTACTTC. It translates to CASSLARQETQYF. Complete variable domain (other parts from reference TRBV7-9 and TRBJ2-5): DTGVSQNPRHKITKRGQNVTFRCDPISEHNRLYWYRQTLGQGPEFLTYFQNEAQLEKSRLLSDRFSAERPKGSFSTLEIQRTEQGDSAMYLCASSLARQETQYFGPGTRLLVL.

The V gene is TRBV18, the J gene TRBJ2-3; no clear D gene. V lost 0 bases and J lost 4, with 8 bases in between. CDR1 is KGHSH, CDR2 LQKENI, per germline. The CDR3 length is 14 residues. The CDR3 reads CASSPPVDADTQYF. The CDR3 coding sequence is TGTGCCAGCTCACCACCGGTGGACGCAGATACGCAGTATTTT.

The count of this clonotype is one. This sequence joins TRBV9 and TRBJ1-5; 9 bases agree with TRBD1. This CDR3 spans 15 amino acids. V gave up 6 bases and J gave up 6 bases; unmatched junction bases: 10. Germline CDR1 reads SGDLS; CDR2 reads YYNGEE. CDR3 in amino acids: CASTPGTGFGQPQHF. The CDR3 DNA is TGTGCCAGCACCCCCGGGACAGGGTTTGGTCAGCCCCAGCATTTT.

This chain's CDR3 is CAIMWNTEAFF. The DNA for the CDR3 is TGTGCCATTATGTGGAACACTGAAGCTTTCTTT. This chain links TRBV6-1 with TRBJ1-1; D is uncertain. CDR3 length: 11 amino acids. V was cut by 10 bases and J by 1 base, with 7 bases left in between. CDR1 and CDR2 from the germline V gene are MNHNS and SASEGT.

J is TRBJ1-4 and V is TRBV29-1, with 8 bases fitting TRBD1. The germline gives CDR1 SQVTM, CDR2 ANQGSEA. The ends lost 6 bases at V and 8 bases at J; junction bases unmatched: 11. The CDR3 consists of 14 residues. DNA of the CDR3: TGCAGCGTGGCTACCGGGACAGGAGGAGAAAAACTGTTTTTT. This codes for CSVATGTGGEKLFF. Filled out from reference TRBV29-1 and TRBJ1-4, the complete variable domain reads SAVISQKPSRDICQRGTSLTIQCQVDSQVTMMFWYRQQPGQSLTLIATANQGSEATYESGFVIDKFPISRPNLTFSTLTVSNMSPEDSSIYLCSVATGTGGEKLFFGSGTQLSVL.

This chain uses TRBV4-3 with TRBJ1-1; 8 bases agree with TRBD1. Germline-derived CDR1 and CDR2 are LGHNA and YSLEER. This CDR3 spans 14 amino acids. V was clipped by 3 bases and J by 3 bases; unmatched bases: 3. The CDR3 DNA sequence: TGCGCCAGCAGCCAGGACAGGGAGGACACTGAAGCTTTCTTT. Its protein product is CASSQDREDTEAFF.